This T cell receptor (beta chain) was recorded in a study of blood T cells in healthy people across ages. The use of a sample-barcoded 5' primer and a J-beta primer mix characterized a second PCR of roughly 6 to 11 cycles. TCRdb re-called the 5' RACE reads through MiXCR, storing one row per CDR3 protein. The sample includes 700,000 to 1,000,000 distinct CDR3 sequences, 44% of them seen just once. Germline CDR1 MNHEY, CDR2 SMNVEV (reference sequence). The CDR3 is 14 residues long. The junction had 9 bases not matched to a gene; V was cut back by 0 bases and J by 11 bases. Sequencing was performed on blood. The clonotype comes from a man in his sixties in good health. The chain recombines TRBV27 with TRBJ2-5; 7 positions match TRBD2. CDR3 in DNA: TGTGCCAGCAGTTTATCAGCGGGGCTGAATGAGCAGTACTTC. As protein: CASSLSAGLNEQYF.